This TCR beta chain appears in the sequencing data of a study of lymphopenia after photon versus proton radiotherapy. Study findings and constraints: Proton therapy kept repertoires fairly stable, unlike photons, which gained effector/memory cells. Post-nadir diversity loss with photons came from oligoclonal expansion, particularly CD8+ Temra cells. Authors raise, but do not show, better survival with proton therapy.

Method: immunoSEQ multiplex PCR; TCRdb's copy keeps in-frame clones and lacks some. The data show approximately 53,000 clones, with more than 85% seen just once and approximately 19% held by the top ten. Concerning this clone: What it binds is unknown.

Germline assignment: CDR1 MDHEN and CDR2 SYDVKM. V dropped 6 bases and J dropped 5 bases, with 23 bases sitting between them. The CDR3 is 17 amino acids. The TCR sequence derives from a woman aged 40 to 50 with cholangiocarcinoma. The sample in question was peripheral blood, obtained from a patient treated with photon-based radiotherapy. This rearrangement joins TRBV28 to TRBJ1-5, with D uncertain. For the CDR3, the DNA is TGTGCCAGCAGCCACCGGGATCTCCTAAGGAGTGATCAGCCCCAGCATTTT. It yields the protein CASSHRDLLRSDQPQHF.